This entry features one T cell receptor beta chain sequence. These data originate in a study of blood T cell repertoires in COVID-19. Study-wide background: Acute and convalescent COVID-19 specimens originated in the United States, Italy and Spain. The analysed material was cDNA or gDNA that came from T cells, B-cell-depleted T cells, or PBMCs.

The CDR3 covers 13 residues. Losses at the gene ends were 10 bases for V and 7 bases for J; bases not matched to a gene: 8. CDR1 and CDR2 from the germline V gene are MNHEY and SVGAGI. Per the study methods: Quantification of nucleated cells was approximated via reference gene primer amplification. Assay: immunoSEQ multiplex PCR; the TCRdb copy retains only in-frame clones and omits some. V and J calls and clone size are those listed in that table; D and trimming were worked out from the DNA. The repertoire holds over 80,000 clones, with about 86% as singletons. The chain employs TRBV6-5 and TRBJ2-2; TRBD1 aligns across 8 bases. The clonotype originates from a man older than 75 with active or convalescent COVID-19. What was sequenced was peripheral blood. The CDR3 bases are TGTGCCACCTCAGAGACAGGGGTCGGGGAGCTGTTTTTT. This gives the protein CATSETGVGELFF.